This passage covers 27 T cell receptor beta chains from one sample sequenced in a study of T-cell memory formation after mild COVID-19. One entry per CDR3 protein results from TCRdb running MiXCR on the 5' RACE reads. Of 400,000 to 450,000 distinct CDR3 sequences listed, approximately 19% are singletons. Sequenced sample: PBMCs or a T cell subset sorted from them (not recorded which). The receptors were gathered from a young man who had mild COVID-19 (a few samples of this study predate the infection). Cell type and time point are not known.

This clonotype occurred a few times. The chain carries TRBV7-3 and TRBJ1-3; D gene ambiguous. The V gene lost 5 bases and the J gene lost 0 bases, with 11 bases spanning the gap. Per the germline V gene, CDR1 is SGHTA and CDR2 is FQGTGA. The CDR3 totals 15 residues. The DNA of the CDR3 is TGTGCCAGCAGCAGCACGCGGAGCTCTGGAAACACCATATATTTT. Residues: CASSSTRSSGNTIYF.

This clonotype was counted only a few times. The J gene is TRBJ2-3, the V gene TRBV7-2, with 9 bases matching TRBD2. The germline V gene encodes CDR1 SGHTA and CDR2 FQGNSA. The V segment lost 7 bases and the J segment 4 bases; nucleotides outside the gene matches: 6. The CDR3 consists of 14 residues. The CDR3 is CASTISGGPDTQYF. CDR3 bases: TGTGCCAGCACTATTAGCGGGGGCCCAGATACGCAGTATTTT.

This clonotype has just a few counts. The chain couples TRBV5-4 to TRBJ2-7, with D uncertain. Trimming shortened V by 1 base and J by 3 bases, and 5 bases separated the two germline ends. The CDR3 sequence is 12 residues long. The germline CDR1 and CDR2 sequences are SGHNT and YYREEE (reference sequence). CDR3 bases: TGTGCCAGCAGCTTGTGCCTCTACGAGCAGTACGTC. It encodes CASSLCLYEQYV.

This clonotype came up a few times. The chain recombines TRBV6-4 with TRBJ1-2; D is perhaps TRBD1 (5 bases). The ends were cut back, 6 bases at V and 4 bases at J, with 12 bases in the middle. The CDR3 is 13 amino acids. The germline CDR1 and CDR2 sequences are MRHNA and SNTAGT. CDR3 loop: CASRGPVGYGYTF. In DNA, the CDR3 is TGTGCCAGCAGGGGGCCGGTGGGCTATGGCTACACCTTC.

This clonotype was picked up many times. V usage is TRBV12-3 or TRBV12-4 and J usage is TRBJ1-2; possible D gene TRBD1, 5 bases. This CDR3 comprises 11 residues. V lost 3 bases to trimming and J lost 6 bases, with 5 bases between them. CDR3 sequence: CASSLGDGYTF. CDR3 nucleotides: TGTGCCAGCAGTTTGGGGGATGGCTACACCTTC.

This clonotype was seen a few times. The chain combines TRBV24-1 with TRBJ1-5; D gene uncertain. Germline CDR1 is KGHDR and CDR2 is SFDVKD. The CDR3 extends over 13 amino acids. Trimming stripped 1 base from V and 4 bases from J, with 4 bases between. CDR3 region: CATSDFGNQPQHF. The CDR3 coding sequence is TGTGCCACCAGTGATTTTGGGAATCAGCCCCAGCATTTT.

This clonotype turned up a few times. V gene TRBV30 combines with J gene TRBJ2-3; tentatively, D is TRBD1 (5 bases). CDR3 size: 15 residues. V shed 0 bases and J shed 1 base, with 11 bases lying between them. The germline CDR1 and CDR2 sequences are GTSNPN and SVGIG (reference sequence). As DNA, the CDR3 is TGTGCCTGGAGTGTCGGTGGGGCTGGCACAGATACGCAGTATTTT. Protein sequence: CAWSVGGAGTDTQYF.

This clonotype was seen a single time. This sequence joins TRBV5-6 and TRBJ2-3; D may match TRBD1 or TRBD2 (6 bases each). Germline values: CDR1 SGHDT, CDR2 YYEEEE. V was cut by 2 bases and J by 1 base, with 14 bases left in between. CDR3 length: 16 residues. The CDR3 coding sequence is TGTGCCAGCAGCTTATTCGGGGGCGGGGGCACAGATACGCAGTATTTT. Amino acid sequence: CASSLFGGGGTDTQYF.

The chain has TRBV11-2 and TRBJ2-1; TRBD2 aligns across 12 bases. After removal of 0 bases from V and 2 bases from J, the junction contained 2 bases not matched to a gene. The CDR3 loop spans 17 amino acids. Looked up from germline, CDR1 is SGHAT and CDR2 is FQNNGV. The CDR3 DNA reads as TGTGCCAGCAGCTTAGAGGCTAGCGGGGGGGCCTACAATGAGCAGTTCTTC. Translation gives CASSLEASGGAYNEQFF.

This clonotype was counted between two and nine times. This chain connects TRBV7-2 to TRBJ1-5; tentatively, D is TRBD1 (6 bases). The ends were cut back, 5 bases at V and 5 bases at J, with 16 bases in the middle. CDR3 size: 15 residues. CDR1 and CDR2 from the germline V gene are SGHTA and FQGNSA. CDR3 protein: CASSPQGAGDQPQHF. The CDR3 DNA reads as TGTGCCAGCAGCCCCCAGGGCGCAGGGGATCAGCCCCAGCATTTT.

This clonotype has a handful of counts. The chain recombines TRBV20-1 with TRBJ2-5; 11 nucleotides match TRBD2. Trimming cost V 5 bases and J 0 bases; bases outside gene matches: 5. CDR1 is DFQATT and CDR2 is SNEGSKA in the germline V gene (reference sequence). The CDR3 has 15 residues. The CDR3 loop is CSASPSGGYQETQYF. DNA of the CDR3: TGCAGTGCTTCGCCTAGCGGGGGGTACCAAGAGACCCAGTACTTC.

The CDR3 DNA is TGTGCCAGCAGCCAAGATCTCGGGGGACCAGATACGCAGTATTTT. The encoded protein is CASSQDLGGPDTQYF. This rearrangement joins TRBV14 to TRBJ2-3; weak D call: TRBD2 (6 bases). V lost 0 bases to trimming and J lost 4 bases, with 11 bases between them. This CDR3 is 15 amino acids long. From germline, CDR1 is SGHDN and CDR2 FVKESK.

The chain uses TRBV5-8 and TRBJ1-1; no reliable D call. The CDR3 extends over 12 amino acids. V lost 2 bases to trimming and J lost 4 bases, with 6 bases between them. Germline values: CDR1 SGHTS, CDR2 YDEGEE. CDR3 protein: CASSFGTTEAFF. CDR3 nucleotide sequence: TGTGCCAGCAGCTTTGGTACCACTGAAGCTTTCTTT. The variable domain in full, completed from reference TRBV5-8 and TRBJ1-1, reads EAGVTQSPTHLIKTRGQQATLRCSPISGHTSVYWYQQALGLGLQFLLWYDEGEERNRGNFPPRFSGRQFPNYSSELNVNALELEDSALYLCASSFGTTEAFFGQGTRLTVV.

V gene TRBV5-4 combines with J gene TRBJ2-1, with D unclear. Trimming left V 5 bases short and J 6 bases short, with 12 bases between. This CDR3 region has 13 residues. CDR1 and CDR2 (germline): SGHNT, YYREEE (reference sequence). The CDR3: CASSPESPNEQFF. The CDR3 DNA reads TGTGCCAGCAGTCCCGAAAGTCCCAATGAGCAGTTCTTC.

This clonotype was seen a few times. The genes are TRBV7-9 and TRBJ2-5; 8 bases align to TRBD1. This CDR3 is built from 17 residues. V shed 6 bases and J 2 bases; nucleotides not matched to a gene: 14. Germline V gives CDR1 SEHNR, CDR2 FQNEAQ (reference sequence). CDR3 residues: CASSFVSGQVGQETQYF. DNA of the CDR3: TGTGCCAGCAGTTTTGTTTCGGGACAGGTGGGACAAGAGACCCAGTACTTC.

This clonotype came up a few times. V is TRBV5-5 and J is TRBJ1-5; 11 nucleotides align to TRBD1. There are 16 residues in the CDR3. With V trimmed by 4 bases and J by 4 bases, 7 bases remained unmatched. CDR1 and CDR2 from the germline V gene are SGHKS and YYEKEE (reference sequence). CDR3 nucleotides: TGTGCCAGCAGCAAAAACCGGGACAGGGGGAATCAGCCCCAGCATTTT. Amino acids: CASSKNRDRGNQPQHF. Drawing the rest from reference TRBV5-5 and TRBJ1-5, the complete variable domain is DAGVTQSPTHLIKTRGQQVTLRCSPISGHKSVSWYQQVLGQGPQFIFQYYEKEERGRGNFPDRFSARQFPNYSSELNVNALLLGDSALYLCASSKNRDRGNQPQHFGDGTRLSIL.

The V gene is TRBV4-1, the J gene TRBJ2-1; 8 positions match TRBD2. The CDR3 covers 15 residues. CDR1 and CDR2 from the germline V gene are MGHRA and YSYEKL. The junction had 9 bases not matched to a gene; V was cut back by 4 bases and J by 7 bases. CDR3 coding DNA: TGCGCCAGCAGCCCCAGCGGGGGTGTCTCTAATGAGCAGTTCTTC. Its translation is CASSPSGGVSNEQFF.

The rearrangement joins TRBV27 to TRBJ2-5; 7 nucleotides match TRBD2. Per the germline V gene, CDR1 is MNHEY and CDR2 is SMNVEV (reference sequence). This CDR3 spans 14 amino acids. With 2 bases clipped from V and 10 bases from J, the junction kept 10 bases outside the gene matches. CDR3 sequence reads: CASSLTPGGGGQYF. In nucleotides, the CDR3 is TGTGCCAGCAGTTTAACCCCGGGCGGGGGAGGCCAGTACTTC.

Remarks on this clonotype: At one end the junction does not follow the germline gene, possibly because of a read error. The chain is built from TRBV6-2 or TRBV6-3 and TRBJ2-4; 9 bases are shared with TRBD1. Per the germline V gene, CDR1 is MNHEY and CDR2 is SVGEGT. The CDR3 has 12 residues. Here the CDR3 reads CASSYASGTGSF. The CDR3 bases are TGTGCCAGCAGTTACGCCTCCGGGACAGGGAGTTTC.

This clonotype turned up a few times. The V and J genes are TRBV5-1 and TRBJ1-6, with TRBD1 matching over 9 bases. CDR3 length: 16 residues. The germline CDR1 and CDR2 sequences are SGHRS and YFSETQ. V lost 3 bases and J lost 4; bases outside the gene matches: 5. CDR3 residues: CASSSGQGPYNSPLHF. CDR3 DNA: TGCGCCAGCAGCTCCGGACAGGGGCCATATAATTCACCCCTCCACTTT.

This rearrangement joins TRBV19 to TRBJ2-7; weak D call: TRBD2 (6 bases). Per germline, CDR1 LNHDA and CDR2 SQIVND (reference sequence). Trimming shortened V by 3 bases and J by 3 bases, and 9 bases separated the two germline ends. There are 13 residues in the CDR3. The CDR3 DNA follows: TGTGCCAGTAGTATCCAGGGAGGCTACGAGCAGTACTTC. This gives the protein CASSIQGGYEQYF.

This clonotype appeared a few times. This sequence joins TRBV24-1 and TRBJ2-7, with D unclear. The ends were cut back, 7 bases at V and 6 bases at J, with 6 bases in the middle. The length of the CDR3 is 10 residues. CDR1 is KGHDR and CDR2 is SFDVKD in the germline V gene. The DNA of the CDR3 is TGTGCCACCAGCTACATCGAGCAGTACTTC. It translates to CATSYIEQYF.

V gene TRBV6-2 or TRBV6-3 combines with J gene TRBJ2-7; the match to TRBD2 covers 8 bases. Trimming at V came to 7 bases and at J to 6 bases, leaving 8 bases not matched to a gene. The germline gives CDR1 MNHEY, CDR2 SVGEGT. This CDR3 is 13 amino acids long. As DNA, the CDR3 is TGTGCCAGCATGCCAAGGACTAGCCGCGAGCAGTACGTC. Its translation: CASMPRTSREQYV.

The V gene is TRBV5-4, the J gene TRBJ2-7; D is uncertain. Germline V lookup: CDR1 SGHNT, CDR2 YYREEE (reference sequence). Trimming left V 5 bases short and J 3 bases short, with 6 bases between. The CDR3 runs to 11 residues. CDR3 loop: CASSNDYEQYF. The CDR3 nucleotides read TGTGCCAGCAGTAATGACTACGAGCAGTACTTC.

The genes are TRBV7-2 and TRBJ2-2; 9 positions agree with TRBD2. V was pared by 6 bases and J by 1 base, with 6 bases of the junction left unmatched. Germline V gene sequence: CDR1 SGHTA, CDR2 FQGNSA. The CDR3 spans 16 residues. CDR3 protein: CASRPGLARNTGELFF. The CDR3 nucleotides are TGTGCCAGCAGGCCCGGACTAGCGCGGAACACCGGGGAGCTGTTTTTT.

This clonotype was detected many times. V and J are TRBV28 and TRBJ2-3, with D possibly called TRBD1 or TRBD2 (6 bases each). The CDR3 is made up of 18 amino acids. Germline V CDR1 and CDR2: MDHEN, SYDVKM. V was pared by 0 bases and J by 5 bases, with 21 bases between. This CDR3 is CASSLWGTQLRGIDTQYF. Here the CDR3 DNA reads TGTGCCAGCAGTTTATGGGGGACTCAATTAAGGGGGATAGATACGCAGTATTTT.

This clonotype was detected many times. The rearrangement joins TRBV27 to TRBJ2-7; 8 bases map to TRBD2. V was pared by 2 bases and J by 7 bases, with 1 base of the junction left unmatched. The CDR3 contains 12 residues. Germline lookup yields CDR1 MNHEY and CDR2 SMNVEV (reference sequence). CDR3 amino acids: CASSLRGGEQYV. The DNA of the CDR3 is TGTGCCAGCAGTTTACGGGGGGGAGAGCAGTACGTC.